The entry that follows covers one T cell receptor beta chain sequence. Antigen unknown. The data originate from a study of early T cells in non-severe SARS-CoV-2 infection. Study details: Unpaired chains resulted from sequencing bulk RNA of unsorted whole blood.

Germline lookup yields CDR1 LGHNA and CDR2 YNFKEQ. The CDR3 spans 14 residues. Trimming removed 1 base at V and 7 bases at J, with 13 bases between. Study findings and constraints: Private and CD4 specificities were missed by VDJdb matching, skewed to anti-spike CD8.

Individually, cDNA molecules had unique molecular identifiers attached to them. TCRdb reprocessed the 5' RACE reads with MiXCR, giving one entry per CDR3 protein. Of roughly 69,000 distinct CDR3 sequences in the sample, 9% to 10% were seen once. The rearrangement joins TRBV4-2 to TRBJ1-1; D is unclear. The source of this sequence is an adult who was a healthcare worker with PCR-confirmed SARS-CoV-2 infection or an uninfected control (not recorded which). The sequencing used whole blood, collected at baseline. The DNA for the CDR3 is TGTGCCAGCAGCCAAGTATTTAGGGTCAGTGAAGCTTTCTTT. Its translation: CASSQVFRVSEAFF.